A single sample is the source of the 19 T cell receptor beta chains below, sequenced in a study of T cell responses to AZD1222 COVID-19 vaccine. Sequencing was performed with immunoSEQ multiplex PCR; in TCRdb, only in-frame clones are kept and a portion is missing. The sample shows about 120,000 clones, 90% of them seen only once. Sequencing used peripheral blood, obtained on day 0 of AZD1222 vaccination. These receptors were obtained from an adult in good health.

This clone was recorded once. The V call is TRBV4-2, the J call TRBJ2-1; D possibly uses TRBD1 or TRBD2 (7 bases each). Between the trimmed V and J ends, which lost 0 bases and 8 bases, there was a span of 11 bases. The CDR3 sequence is 14 residues long. Germline values: CDR1 LGHNA, CDR2 YNFKEQ. The CDR3 here is CASSQETGRDEQFF. CDR3 coding DNA: TGTGCCAGCAGCCAAGAGACAGGGAGGGATGAGCAGTTCTTC.

The rearrangement joins TRBV4-3 to TRBJ1-3, with a weak D call TRBD1 (5 bases). Trimming took 0 bases from V and 1 from J, leaving 13 bases between them. CDR3 size: 17 residues. Germline V gene lookup returns CDR1 LGHNA and CDR2 YSLEER. The CDR3 protein is CASSQDAGRTSGNTIYF. In DNA, the CDR3 is TGCGCCAGCAGCCAAGATGCGGGACGGACTTCTGGAAACACCATATATTTT.

The V and J genes are TRBV18 and TRBJ1-6; TRBD1 aligns across 8 bases. In germline, CDR1 is KGHSH, CDR2 LQKENI. There are 13 residues in the CDR3. J was trimmed by 10 bases and V by 6 bases; bases with no gene match: 5. CDR3 region: CASSPDRESPLHF. CDR3 bases: TGTGCCAGCTCGCCGGACAGGGAGTCACCCCTCCACTTT. Full variable domain (missing parts from reference TRBV18 and TRBJ1-6): NAGVMQNPRHLVRRRGQEARLRCSPMKGHSHVYWYRQLPEEGLKFMVYLQKENIIDESGMPKERFSAEFPKEGPSILRIQQVVRGDSAAYFCASSPDRESPLHFGNGTRLTVT.

The chain links TRBV6-5 to TRBJ2-7, with TRBD2 matching over 10 bases. V trimming: 5 bases; J trimming: 4 bases; junction bases outside the gene matches: 8. The CDR3 runs to 15 residues. Germline CDR1 and CDR2: MNHEY and SVGAGI. CDR3 protein: CASSSYSGGAYEQYF. Here the CDR3 DNA reads TGTGCCAGCAGTAGCTACAGCGGGGGGGCATACGAGCAGTACTTC.

The rearrangement joins TRBV25-1 to TRBJ2-5; a possible D gene is TRBD2 (6 bases). V lost 6 bases, J lost 4 bases, and 12 bases lay in between. In germline, CDR1 is MGHDK, CDR2 SYGVNS. The length of the CDR3 is 13 residues. CDR3 region: CASSQAGPETQYF. DNA of the CDR3: TGTGCCAGCAGCCAAGCGGGTCCAGAGACCCAGTACTTC. Full variable domain (outside the CDR3, taken from reference TRBV25-1 and TRBJ2-5): EADIYQTPRYLVIGTGKKITLECSQTMGHDKMYWYQQDPGMELHLIHYSYGVNSTEKGDLSSESTVSRIRTEHFPLTLESARPSHTSQYLCASSQAGPETQYFGPGTRLLVL.

CDR3 amino acids: CASSPSSGGASYEQYF. The CDR3 DNA reads TGTGCCAGTAGCCCCTCTAGCGGGGGGGCCTCCTACGAGCAGTACTTC. This chain links TRBV19 with TRBJ2-7; 12 bases fit TRBD2. The V gene's germline CDR1 is LNHDA and CDR2 SQIVND (reference sequence). The CDR3 length is 16 residues. With V trimmed by 6 bases and J by 0 bases, 6 bases remained unmatched.

The chain carries TRBV3-1 (or the pseudogene TRBV3-2) and TRBJ2-7, with 10 bases fitting TRBD2. Germline V lookup: CDR1 LGHDT, CDR2 YNNKEL (reference sequence). The junction had 17 bases not matched to a gene; V was cut back by 5 bases and J by 7 bases. The CDR3 has 17 residues. The CDR3 DNA follows: TGTGCCAGCAGCTTTTATGGATCGAGCGGGGGGGCCCGAGAGCAGTACTTC. Amino acids: CASSFYGSSGGAREQYF.

The rearrangement joins TRBV11-2 to TRBJ1-2; D gene uncertain. V was pared by 5 bases and J by 4 bases, with 14 bases between. The CDR3 runs 14 residues. CDR1 SGHAT and CDR2 FQNNGV come from the germline V gene. CDR3 protein: CASSPSSEGYGYTF. The CDR3, as DNA: TGTGCCAGCAGCCCTAGTTCAGAAGGCTATGGCTACACCTTC.

The V call is TRBV12-3 or TRBV12-4, the J call TRBJ1-2; a weak D match, TRBD1 (5 bases). CDR3 size: 13 residues. Deletions cut 5 bases from V and 2 bases from J, with 9 bases between. In DNA form, the CDR3 reads TGTGCCAGCAGTCCGACAGAGAACTATGGCTACACCTTC. Amino acids: CASSPTENYGYTF.

The V call is TRBV3-1 (or the pseudogene TRBV3-2), the J call TRBJ2-1, with D perhaps TRBD2 (7 bases). The CDR3 contains 14 residues. In germline, CDR1 is LGHDT, CDR2 YNNKEL (reference sequence). Trimming removed 4 bases at V and 7 bases at J, with 14 bases between. CDR3 coding DNA: TGTGCCAGCAGCCCCACGCGGGGGCGAAATGAGCAGTTCTTC. Protein sequence: CASSPTRGRNEQFF.

The rearrangement uses TRBV18 and TRBJ2-7; the D gene could be TRBD1 or TRBD2 (6 bases each). Germline assignment: CDR1 KGHSH and CDR2 LQKENI. Trimming cost V 3 bases and J 3 bases, with 21 bases left between them. The CDR3 extends over 17 amino acids. The CDR3 loop is CASSPRRGLSHDYEQYF. The CDR3 DNA reads as TGTGCCAGCTCACCGCGGAGGGGGTTAAGCCACGACTACGAGCAGTACTTC.

This rearrangement joins TRBV7-3 to TRBJ2-1, with 8 bases aligning to TRBD1. J lost 8 bases, V lost 0 bases, and 6 bases had no gene match. The CDR3 spans 15 residues. Germline V CDR1 and CDR2: SGHTA, FQGTGA. CDR3 in DNA: TGTGCCAGCAGCTTAACAGGGACAGGTCCGCATGAGCAGTTCTTC. Translation gives CASSLTGTGPHEQFF.

This CDR3 is CASSAGTGGTEAFF. CDR3 nucleotide sequence: TGTGCCAGCTCAGCCGGGACAGGGGGCACTGAAGCTTTCTTT. The chain joins TRBV18 to TRBJ1-1; 11 positions agree with TRBD1. V shed 5 bases and J 4 bases; nucleotides not matched to a gene: 3. CDR1 and CDR2 from the germline V gene are KGHSH and LQKENI. The CDR3 length is 14 residues.

This clone was detected only once. This rearrangement joins TRBV6-2 or TRBV6-3 to TRBJ1-2; no definite D call. This CDR3 region has 15 residues. The germline gives CDR1 MNHEY, CDR2 SVGEGT. Between the trimmed V and J ends, which lost 5 bases and 2 bases, there was a span of 15 bases. CDR3 loop: CASSRPDGSNYGYTF. As DNA, the CDR3 is TGTGCCAGCAGTCGGCCGGACGGGTCCAACTATGGCTACACCTTC.

This chain uses TRBV6-6 with TRBJ1-6; weak D call: TRBD1 (6 bases). With 2 bases removed from V and 6 bases from J, the gap between germline ends came to 11 bases. CDR3 size: 15 residues. Germline V CDR1 and CDR2: MNHNY, SVGAGI (reference sequence). CDR3 in amino acids: CASSYRTESNSPLHF. CDR3 DNA: TGTGCCAGCAGTTACCGGACAGAGAGTAATTCACCCCTCCACTTT.

The V gene is TRBV3-1 (or the pseudogene TRBV3-2), the J gene TRBJ1-3; D is perhaps TRBD1 (6 bases). Looked up from germline, CDR1 is LGHDT and CDR2 is YNNKEL (reference sequence). The CDR3 spans 16 residues. Deletions cut 0 bases from V and 4 bases from J, with 13 bases between. CDR3 nucleotide sequence: TGTGCCAGCAGCCAAGATCTAGGGGGTTTAGGAAACACCATATATTTT. Its protein is CASSQDLGGLGNTIYF.

This clone turned up a few times. The rearrangement uses TRBV27 and TRBJ2-2, with D unclear. The CDR3 runs to 13 residues. V lost 2 bases to trimming and J lost 5 bases, with 6 bases between them. CDR1 is MNHEY and CDR2 is SMNVEV in the germline V gene (reference sequence). The CDR3 DNA is TGTGCCAGCAGTTTAGGTCCGACCGGGGAGCTGTTTTTT. It codes for CASSLGPTGELFF.

This clone was detected once. CDR3 nucleotide sequence: TGCGCCAGCAGCCAAGATGCGGCGTTGGGGGGAAGTGGTGCCAACGTCCTGACTTTC. It codes for CASSQDAALGGSGANVLTF. The chain uses TRBV4-3 and TRBJ2-6; perhaps TRBD2 as D (6 bases). Germline lookup yields CDR1 LGHNA and CDR2 YSLEER. The length of the CDR3 is 19 residues. V lost 0 bases and J 7 bases, leaving 22 bases between the germline ends.

The chain combines TRBV18 with TRBJ2-5; 7 bases agree with TRBD1. Germline-derived CDR1 and CDR2 are KGHSH and LQKENI. CDR3 length: 17 amino acids. V dropped 3 bases and J dropped 2; count of bases not matched to a gene: 12. The CDR3 reads CASSPRTGSGGQETQYF. The CDR3 DNA is TGTGCCAGCTCACCCCGGACAGGTTCAGGAGGACAAGAGACCCAGTACTTC.